The entry below describes one T cell receptor beta chain. The data originate from a study of sequential checkpoint blockade in melanoma. The data were produced by immunoSEQ multiplex PCR, yet TCRdb's version contains in-frame clones alone and is incomplete. This sample has just over 15,000 clones, with 77% found just once. The treatment is: randomized to nivolumab then ipilimumab (arm A) or the reverse (arm B). No patient had prior DNA-damaging chemotherapy. Sorted cells were live CD3+CD8+, lacking CD19 and CD56, from PBMCs. Germline assignment: CDR1 SQVTM and CDR2 ANQGSEA. V gave up 3 bases and J gave up 4 bases; unmatched junction bases: 4. The CDR3 runs to 13 residues.

This sequence was found in a human donor with melanoma. J is TRBJ1-2 and V is TRBV29-1, with 8 bases identical to TRBD1. The source was CD8+ T cells sorted from blood (inferred from file names), collected from a patient given nivolumab and ipilimumab in sequence. The CDR3 bases are TGCAGCGTTGACTCCGGACAGGGCTATGGCTACACCTTC. Its translation is CSVDSGQGYGYTF.